Listed below are T cell receptor beta chains from one sample, sequenced in a study of early stage breast cancer tumors. TCRdb keeps only in-frame clones here, not all; method: immunoSEQ multiplex PCR. The data contain 50,000 to 75,000 clones, more than 60% of them singletons. The source material was blood. The receptors derive from a person aged 30 to 40 with breast cancer. The conserved cysteine and the conserved F or W are not part of the CDR3 here. Only part of the rows carry a size: once, few, many, or a class if the clone is expanded.

J gene	V gene	clone size	CDR3 protein
TRBJ1-4	TRBV19	-	ASSYGYTNEKLF
TRBJ2-3	TRBV5-1	-	ASSSGASGSGTDTQY
TRBJ2-3	TRBV7-2	-	ASSTSGASTDTQY
TRBJ2-7	TRBV29-1	-	SVEYTSGSPISYEQY
TRBJ2-7	TRBV7-8	-	ASSSPSGSFYEQY
TRBJ1-1	TRBV29-1	few	SVDRGRNTEAF
TRBJ2-1	TRBV2	-	ASNRGGYEQF
TRBJ1-2	TRBV15	few	ATSRRQGSDGYT
TRBJ2-3	TRBV19	-	ASTIRRGGTDTQY
TRBJ1-1	TRBV11-2	-	ASSQNAEGF
TRBJ1-1	TRBV11-1	-	ASSLRQGDTEAF
TRBJ2-1	TRBV18	-	ASSPSGGNYNEQF
TRBJ1-1	TRBV18	-	ASSASKNTEAF
TRBJ1-1	TRBV7-9	-	ASSSQGGSIKMNTEAF
TRBJ2-3	TRBV10-1	-	ASSERLAGTDTQY
TRBJ1-3	TRBV6-6	-	ASSPRQVSSGNTIY
TRBJ2-1	TRBV19	-	ASSMWGQGVQGEQF
TRBJ1-4	TRBV30	-	AWSTPREGGNEKLF
TRBJ1-4	TRBV28	-	ASSLFIDKLF
TRBJ2-4	TRBV13	-	ASSLGGAYVAKNIQY
TRBJ1-2	TRBV30	-	AWSVGTYGYT
TRBJ2-5	TRBV19	-	ASSGTGVSHQETQY